What follows are 23 T cell receptor beta chains derived from one specimen sequenced in a study of T cell clones after liver transplantation. Here immunoSEQ multiplex PCR was the method, and the copy in TCRdb shows in-frame clones only, minus some. The sample carries tens of thousands of clones, 70% to 85% recorded once. The material sequenced was CD4+ T cells from blood, taken before liver transplant. The receptors originated from a human donor who received a liver transplant.

This clone was counted between two and nine times. V gene TRBV18 combines with J gene TRBJ2-1; 8 nucleotides agree with TRBD2. The CDR3 loop spans 16 amino acids. Germline values: CDR1 KGHSH, CDR2 LQKENI. Unmatched junction bases numbered 10, after V lost 2 bases and J lost 7 bases. In nucleotides, the CDR3 is TGTGCCAGCTCACCAGTGAATGGGGCTAGCGGGAATGAGCAGTTCTTC. This translates into CASSPVNGASGNEQFF.

This clone was counted ten times or more. This chain joins TRBV25-1 and TRBJ2-3; D is perhaps TRBD1 (5 bases). The CDR3 sequence is 15 residues long. The V gene's germline CDR1 is MGHDK and CDR2 SYGVNS. V dropped 2 bases and J dropped 6 bases, with 15 bases sitting between them. The CDR3 DNA is TGTGCCAGCAGTGAAGGGGCCCGTGGAGCGGATACGCAGTATTTT. It translates to CASSEGARGADTQYF.

The chain uses TRBV5-6 and TRBJ1-4; 8 bases line up with TRBD1. CDR3 length: 15 amino acids. Germline-derived CDR1 and CDR2 are SGHDT and YYEEEE. Germline trimming cut 1 base from V and 10 bases from J; bases unmatched to any gene: 9. The CDR3, as DNA: TGTGCCAGCAGCTTGCCTGGACAGGGATCCGGAAAACTGTTTTTT. Amino acids: CASSLPGQGSGKLFF.

The rearrangement joins TRBV5-6 to TRBJ2-7; D remains ambiguous. This CDR3 comprises 13 residues. CDR1 is SGHDT and CDR2 is YYEEEE in the germline V gene. The V end lost 4 bases, the J end lost 8 bases, and 16 bases lay between the germline ends. The CDR3 protein is CASSPGPPDQQYF. The CDR3 coding sequence is TGTGCCAGCAGCCCCGGGCCCCCCGACCAGCAGTACTTC.

V and J are TRBV2 and TRBJ2-3; 9 nucleotides align to TRBD2. The CDR3 spans 12 residues. The junction had 4 bases not matched to a gene; V was cut back by 6 bases and J by 9 bases. Germline V CDR1 and CDR2: SNHLY, FYNNEI. The CDR3 coding sequence is TGTGCCAGCAGATATAGCGGGGGAACGCAGTATTTT. It encodes CASRYSGGTQYF.

The gene calls are TRBV4-3 and TRBJ1-2; D is unresolved. CDR1 and CDR2 from the germline V gene are LGHNA and YSLEER. The germline V and J ends were trimmed by 1 base and 3 bases, with 6 bases remaining between them. The CDR3 is 13 amino acids. The CDR3 is CASSQVPDYGYTF. CDR3 bases: TGCGCCAGCAGCCAAGTTCCGGACTATGGCTACACCTTC.

This chain joins TRBV5-1 and TRBJ1-2; D perhaps matches TRBD1 (6 bases). The CDR3 contains 15 residues. Trimming cost V 3 bases and J 1 base, with 13 bases left between them. Germline V gene lookup returns CDR1 SGHRS and CDR2 YFSETQ. The CDR3 sequence: CASSSTGLGNYGYTF. CDR3 nucleotides: TGCGCCAGCAGCTCAACAGGGCTCGGTAACTATGGCTACACCTTC.

J is TRBJ2-7 and V is TRBV18; 15 nucleotides match TRBD2. V shed 5 bases and J 7 bases; nucleotides not matched to a gene: 0. The CDR3 length is 13 residues. Germline V gives CDR1 KGHSH, CDR2 LQKENI. The DNA for the CDR3 is TGTGCCAGCTCAGGGACTAGCGGGAGGGAGCAGTACTTC. Amino acids: CASSGTSGREQYF.

The rearrangement links TRBV7-2 to TRBJ2-7, with 9 bases aligning to TRBD1. CDR1 SGHTA and CDR2 FQGNSA come from the germline V gene. The CDR3 runs 16 residues. V was clipped by 1 base and J by 6 bases; unmatched bases: 10. The DNA for the CDR3 is TGTGCCAGCAGCTTAGTAGGGGGACAGGGTACCTCCGAGCAGTACTTC. Translation: CASSLVGGQGTSEQYF.

The chain recombines TRBV2 with TRBJ1-3; 10 bases line up with TRBD1. Germline V lookup: CDR1 SNHLY, CDR2 FYNNEI. Unmatched junction bases numbered 3, after V lost 3 bases and J lost 4 bases. This CDR3 has 15 residues. In DNA form, the CDR3 reads TGTGCCAGCAGTGATCGGACAGGGGGGGGAAACACCATATATTTT. Protein sequence: CASSDRTGGGNTIYF.

V is TRBV6-6 and J is TRBJ1-2; possible D gene TRBD1, 6 bases. Deletions cut 2 bases from V and 5 bases from J, with 12 bases between. CDR3 length equals 14 residues. Germline CDR1 MNHNY, CDR2 SVGAGI (reference sequence). The CDR3 bases are TGTGCCAGCAGTTACGAGAGGGGGAGGTATGGCTACACCTTC. Its protein is CASSYERGRYGYTF.

The table lists this clone with a count of one. The chain links TRBV10-3 to TRBJ2-2; D might be TRBD2 (6 bases). From germline, CDR1 is ENHRY and CDR2 SYGVKD. The ends were cut back, 2 bases at V and 0 bases at J, with 10 bases in the middle. The CDR3 runs 16 residues. The CDR3 coding sequence is TGTGCCATCAGTGAGAGGGGAGGTTCGAACACCGGGGAGCTGTTTTTT. Translation: CAISERGGSNTGELFF.

The V and J genes are TRBV9 and TRBJ2-1; TRBD2 matches at 8 bases. The CDR3 spans 16 residues. V shed 0 bases and J 4 bases; nucleotides not matched to a gene: 6. CDR1 SGDLS and CDR2 YYNGEE come from the germline V gene. The CDR3 reads CASSVAWTSRYNEQFF. DNA of the CDR3: TGTGCCAGCAGCGTAGCCTGGACTAGCAGATACAATGAGCAGTTCTTC.

Only one count was recorded for this clone. The chain recombines TRBV28 with TRBJ2-7, with D perhaps TRBD1 (6 bases). The length of the CDR3 is 18 residues. The V gene lost 5 bases and the J gene lost 3 bases, with 26 bases spanning the gap. Germline assignment: CDR1 MDHEN and CDR2 SYDVKM. CDR3: CASSILLLGARSYYEQYF. Here the CDR3 DNA reads TGTGCCAGCAGTATCCTCCTTTTGGGGGCGCGCTCCTACTACGAGCAGTACTTC. Looking up the rest from reference TRBV28 and TRBJ2-7 gives the full variable domain: DVKVTQSSRYLVKRTGEKVFLECVQDMDHENMFWYRQDPGLGLRLIYFSYDVKMKEKGDIPEGYSVSREKKERFSLILESASTNQTSMYLCASSILLLGARSYYEQYFGPGTRLTVT.

The rearrangement links TRBV5-4 to TRBJ2-1; TRBD2 matches at 10 bases. Germline CDR1 reads SGHNT; CDR2 reads YYREEE (reference sequence). V shed 2 bases, J shed 4 bases, and the junction held 3 bases outside the gene matches. The CDR3 consists of 15 residues. CDR3 sequence (DNA): TGTGCCAGCAGCTTCCCGACTAGCGGGTACAATGAGCAGTTCTTC. Its protein product is CASSFPTSGYNEQFF.

The V gene is TRBV7-8, the J gene TRBJ2-5; D remains ambiguous. V was pared by 5 bases and J by 3 bases, with 13 bases between. Germline V CDR1 and CDR2: SGHVS, FQNEAQ. The CDR3 has 14 residues. CDR3 in amino acids: CASSRGRTEETQYF. In DNA, the CDR3 is TGTGCCAGCAGCCGAGGACGGACCGAAGAGACCCAGTACTTC.

Many counts were recorded for this clone. The chain has TRBV7-9 and TRBJ1-1; unclear D gene. Trimming left V 6 bases short and J 3 bases short, with 8 bases between. The germline CDR1 and CDR2 sequences are SEHNR and FQNEAQ (reference sequence). CDR3 size: 12 residues. The CDR3 nucleotides are TGTGCCAGCAGACCTATGGACACTGAAGCTTTCTTT. Amino acids: CASRPMDTEAFF.

This clone occurred once. The V and J genes are TRBV2 and TRBJ1-2, with 7 bases lining up with TRBD1. Germline trimming cut 11 bases from V and 8 bases from J; bases unmatched to any gene: 11. The CDR3 runs to 12 residues. The germline gives CDR1 SNHLY, CDR2 FYNNEI. The CDR3 sequence is CAGRQGLTGYTF. The CDR3 nucleotides are TGTGCCGGACGACAGGGATTGACCGGCTACACCTTC. The entire variable domain, with the rest obtained from reference TRBV2 and TRBJ1-2, is as follows: EPEVTQTPSHQVTQMGQEVILRCVPISNHLYFYWYRQILGQKVEFLVSFYNNEISEKSEIFDDQFSVERPDGSNFTLKIRSTKLEDSAMYFCAGRQGLTGYTFGSGTRLTVV.

The chain recombines TRBV28 with TRBJ1-1, with TRBD1 matching 8 bases. The V gene end was trimmed by 1 base and the J gene end by 5 bases; junction bases not matched to a gene: 9. The germline V gene has CDR1 MDHEN and CDR2 SYDVKM. The CDR3 loop spans 16 amino acids. Written as DNA, the CDR3 is TGTGCCAGCAGTTTATTGTTCAGGGGGCGCGGGACTGAAGCTTTCTTT. This codes for CASSLLFRGRGTEAFF. Using reference TRBV28 and TRBJ1-1 for the parts outside the CDR3, the full variable domain is DVKVTQSSRYLVKRTGEKVFLECVQDMDHENMFWYRQDPGLGLRLIYFSYDVKMKEKGDIPEGYSVSREKKERFSLILESASTNQTSMYLCASSLLFRGRGTEAFFGQGTRLTVV.

The CDR3 here is CASSSSSGNTDTQYF. DNA for the CDR3: TGTGCCAGCAGCTCGAGCTCGGGGAACACAGATACGCAGTATTTT. The genes are TRBV5-6 and TRBJ2-3; maybe TRBD2 (5 bases). The CDR3 totals 15 residues. V gave up 3 bases and J gave up 2 bases, with 13 bases separating them. CDR1 SGHDT and CDR2 YYEEEE come from the germline V gene.

The CDR3 is CASSLRTGLGGNTIYF. The CDR3 bases are TGTGCCAGCAGCCTACGGACGGGGCTCGGTGGAAACACCATATATTTT. The V gene is TRBV7-2, the J gene TRBJ1-3, with D perhaps matching TRBD1 (5 bases). Trimming took 5 bases from V and 3 from J, leaving 17 bases between them. Germline CDR1 reads SGHTA; CDR2 reads FQGNSA. The CDR3 totals 16 residues.

The chain couples TRBV5-6 to TRBJ2-1; TRBD2 aligns across 13 bases. The V segment lost 0 bases and the J segment 5 bases; nucleotides outside the gene matches: 2. This CDR3 has 16 residues. Germline assignment: CDR1 SGHDT and CDR2 YYEEEE. The CDR3 loop reads CASSLGGLAGHNEQFF. The DNA of the CDR3 is TGTGCCAGCAGCTTGGGGGGACTAGCGGGGCACAATGAGCAGTTCTTC.

The chain uses TRBV30 and TRBJ2-3, with 8 positions matching TRBD2. Trimming cost V 0 bases and J 5 bases; bases outside gene matches: 7. Per the germline V gene, CDR1 is GTSNPN and CDR2 is SVGIG (reference sequence). The CDR3 spans 15 residues. The CDR3 spells CAWSVTGGYIDTQYF. The DNA for the CDR3 is TGTGCCTGGAGTGTAACGGGAGGGTACATAGATACGCAGTATTTT.